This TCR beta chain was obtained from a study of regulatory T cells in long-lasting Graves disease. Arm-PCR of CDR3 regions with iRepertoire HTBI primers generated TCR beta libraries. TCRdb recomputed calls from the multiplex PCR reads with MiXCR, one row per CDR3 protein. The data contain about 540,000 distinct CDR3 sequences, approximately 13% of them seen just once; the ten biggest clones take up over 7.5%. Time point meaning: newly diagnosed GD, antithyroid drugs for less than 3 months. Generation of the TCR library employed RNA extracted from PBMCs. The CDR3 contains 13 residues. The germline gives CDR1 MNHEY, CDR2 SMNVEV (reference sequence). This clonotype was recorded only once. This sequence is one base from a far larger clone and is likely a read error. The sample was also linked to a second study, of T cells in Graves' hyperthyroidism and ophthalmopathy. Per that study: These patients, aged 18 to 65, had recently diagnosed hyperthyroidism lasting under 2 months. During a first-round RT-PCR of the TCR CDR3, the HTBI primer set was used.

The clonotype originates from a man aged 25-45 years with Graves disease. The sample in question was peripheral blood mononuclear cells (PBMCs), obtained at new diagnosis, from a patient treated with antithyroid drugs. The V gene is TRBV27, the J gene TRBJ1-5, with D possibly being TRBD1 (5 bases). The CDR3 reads CARSLSRGQPQHF. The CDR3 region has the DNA TGTGCCAGAAGTTTATCGAGGGGTCAGCCCCAGCATTTT.